This T cell receptor beta chain was obtained from a study of T cell responses to AZD1222 COVID-19 vaccine. Study outcomes and limitations: Nearly half of unique spike-specific TCRs reportedly avoided B.1.351 and B.1.1.7 mutated regions. The study identified only a handful of AZD1222 recipients as seropositive at baseline. Donors in the cohort were predominantly white British and more often female, and clonal diversity was possibly underestimated.

Profiled with immunoSEQ multiplex PCR; TCRdb holds only in-frame clones, not every one. This table has 160,000 or so clones, 70% to 90% appearing once. The CDR3 sequence is 15 residues long. The ends were cut back, 2 bases at V and 0 bases at J, with 12 bases in the middle. The V gene's germline CDR1 is SGHDT and CDR2 YYEEEE. With regard to this clone: Its cognate antigen is unknown.

The sequencing used peripheral blood, collected after recovery from COVID-19. The TCR sequence derives from an adult who had recovered from COVID-19. The chain recombines TRBV5-6 with TRBJ2-7; the D gene is possibly TRBD2 (5 bases). Here the CDR3 reads CASSFLAKSSYEQYF. Here the CDR3 DNA reads TGTGCCAGCAGCTTCCTAGCTAAAAGCTCCTACGAGCAGTACTTC.